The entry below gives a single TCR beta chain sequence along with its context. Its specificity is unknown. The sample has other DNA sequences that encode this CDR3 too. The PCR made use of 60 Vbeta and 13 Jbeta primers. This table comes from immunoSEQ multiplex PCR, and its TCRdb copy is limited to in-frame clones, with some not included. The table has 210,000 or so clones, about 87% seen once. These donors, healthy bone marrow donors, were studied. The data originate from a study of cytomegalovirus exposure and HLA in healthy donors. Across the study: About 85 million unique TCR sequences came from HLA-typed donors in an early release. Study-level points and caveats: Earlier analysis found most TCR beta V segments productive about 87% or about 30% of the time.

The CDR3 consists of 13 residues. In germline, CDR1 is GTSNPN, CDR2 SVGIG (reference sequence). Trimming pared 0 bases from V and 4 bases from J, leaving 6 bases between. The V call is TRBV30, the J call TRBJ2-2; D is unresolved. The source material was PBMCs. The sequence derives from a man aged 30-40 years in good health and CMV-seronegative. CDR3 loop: CAWSVRLTGELFF. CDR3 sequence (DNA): TGTGCCTGGAGTGTGCGACTCACCGGGGAGCTGTTTTTT.